This T cell receptor (beta chain) was observed in a study of control samples from healthy donors and cancer patients. About this clone: Other DNA variants within this sample encode the same CDR3.

Generated by immunoSEQ multiplex PCR, the TCRdb table keeps only in-frame clones and is missing some. The sample consists of 130,000 or so clones, less than 95% of them appearing once. In germline, CDR1 is MNHEY, CDR2 SVGEGT. This CDR3 contains 12 residues. Germline trimming cut 6 bases from V and 6 bases from J; bases unmatched to any gene: 3. The specimen was blood. The receptor's source is a man aged 18 to 30 in good health. The genes are TRBV6-2 or TRBV6-3 and TRBJ1-2; 8 nucleotides align to TRBD1. CDR3 DNA sequence: TGTGCCAGCAGCCCGACAGGGGATGGCTACACCTTC. Amino acid sequence: CASSPTGDGYTF.